A single sample gave rise to the 27 T cell receptor beta chains below, sequenced in a study of beta chain features in type 1 diabetes. Reverse transcribing all isolated RNA meant expressed TCRB transcripts were sequenced. Sequencing used immunoSEQ multiplex PCR; TCRdb keeps in-frame clones, though not all of them. The sample yields 350,000 to 450,000 clones, approximately 15% seen once. The source material was naive CD4+ T cells from blood. Receptors originate from a man in his thirties or forties in good health.

This clone has only a few counts. V and J are TRBV9 and TRBJ2-5, with D hard to call. CDR1 and CDR2 from the germline V gene are SGDLS and YYNGEE. V lost 0 bases and J lost 2, with 2 bases in between. This CDR3 has 12 residues. CDR3 bases: TGTGCCAGCAGCGTAGAACAAGAGACCCAGTACTTC. Translating it yields CASSVEQETQYF.

As for this clone: This CDR3 is also generated by other DNA sequences in the sample. The genes are TRBV20-1 and TRBJ2-3; D unclear. Germline CDR1 DFQATT, CDR2 SNEGSKA (reference sequence). This CDR3 has 11 amino acids. The germline V and J ends were trimmed by 3 bases and 4 bases, with 5 bases remaining between them. CDR3 bases: TGCAGTGCTAGGCTAGCAGATACGCAGTATTTT. Translating gives CSARLADTQYF.

V and J are TRBV19 and TRBJ2-3; D is perhaps TRBD2 (5 bases). Trimming took 5 bases from V and 7 from J, leaving 10 bases between them. Germline loops: CDR1 LNHDA, CDR2 SQIVND (reference sequence). The CDR3 has 12 residues. CDR3 amino acids: CASSGERNTQYF. In DNA form, the CDR3 reads TGTGCCAGTAGTGGGGAGAGAAATACGCAGTATTTT.

This rearrangement joins TRBV14 to TRBJ2-1, with 10 bases aligning to TRBD2. With V trimmed by 0 bases and J by 0 bases, 8 bases remained unmatched. Germline V gene lookup returns CDR1 SGHDN and CDR2 FVKESK. This CDR3 region has 19 residues. The CDR3 nucleotides read TGTGCCAGCAGCCAAGATCAAGGACTAGCGGATAGCTCCTACAATGAGCAGTTCTTC. Residues: CASSQDQGLADSSYNEQFF.

This rearrangement joins TRBV29-1 to TRBJ2-3, with 8 bases that match TRBD1. This CDR3 spans 13 amino acids. Trimming cost V 7 bases and J 4 bases; bases outside gene matches: 7. CDR1 is SQVTM, CDR2 ANQGSEA, per germline. The CDR3 DNA is TGCAGCGCTGGACAGGGAATGGCAGATACGCAGTATTTT. Encoded protein: CSAGQGMADTQYF.

There are a few counts of this clone. The rearrangement joins TRBV12-5 to TRBJ1-1, with no clear D. The germline V gene encodes CDR1 LGHNT and CDR2 FRNRAP. With 1 base removed from V and 11 bases from J, the gap between germline ends came to 11 bases. This CDR3 is built from 12 residues. The CDR3 DNA reads TGTGCTAGTGGTTTGGCCCGCCTGAATGCTTTCTTT. Translation gives CASGLARLNAFF. Drawing the rest from reference TRBV12-5 and TRBJ1-1, the complete variable domain is DARVTQTPRHKVTEMGQEVTMRCQPILGHNTVFWYRQTMMQGLELLAYFRNRAPLDDSGMPKDRFSAEMPDATLATLKIQPSEPRDSAVYFCASGLARLNAFFGQGTRLTVV.

This sequence joins TRBV6-1 and TRBJ1-2; 8 nucleotides match TRBD1. Germline V CDR1 and CDR2: MNHNS, SASEGT. This CDR3 is 13 amino acids long. V was pared by 4 bases and J by 4 bases, with 2 bases of the junction left unmatched. This CDR3 reads CASSAGQGYGYTF. The CDR3 DNA reads TGTGCCAGCAGTGCCGGACAGGGCTATGGCTACACCTTC.

The chain couples TRBV4-2 to TRBJ2-3, with D uncertain. CDR3 length: 13 residues. V was clipped by 4 bases and J by 4 bases, with 9 bases between them. CDR1 is LGHNA, CDR2 YNFKEQ, per germline. The CDR3 coding sequence is TGTGCCAGCAGCCCACAGATTTCAGATACGCAGTATTTT. Protein: CASSPQISDTQYF.

This clone was observed many times. The rearrangement links TRBV7-2 to TRBJ2-7; TRBD2 might be the D (5 bases). Trimming pared 2 bases from V and 3 bases from J, leaving 11 bases between. The CDR3 is 14 amino acids. Germline V lookup: CDR1 SGHTA, CDR2 FQGNSA. The CDR3 loop is CASSLRPGIYEQYF. CDR3 bases: TGTGCCAGCAGCTTACGGCCGGGGATCTACGAGCAGTACTTC.

This chain joins TRBV25-1 and TRBJ2-3; 7 bases fit TRBD1. Trimming took 0 bases from V and 4 from J; bases not matched to a gene: 4. Per the germline V gene, CDR1 is MGHDK and CDR2 is SYGVNS. The CDR3 totals 15 residues. This chain's CDR3 is CASSEYKGASDTQYF. CDR3 DNA sequence: TGTGCCAGCAGTGAATATAAGGGGGCCTCAGATACGCAGTATTTT.

The chain joins TRBV10-3 to TRBJ2-7; a weak D match, TRBD2 (6 bases). The CDR3 contains 16 residues. Trimming stripped 7 bases from V and 1 base from J, with 20 bases between. CDR1 is ENHRY, CDR2 SYGVKD, per germline. The CDR3 coding sequence is TGTGCCATCACCCCAGCGGGCCCCGGCAGATCCTACGAGCAGTACGTC. Translating gives CAITPAGPGRSYEQYV.

This clone has only a few counts. The chain carries TRBV6-5 and TRBJ2-7; 11 bases line up with TRBD1. J lost 4 bases, V lost 6 bases, and 5 bases had no gene match. The CDR3 sequence is 14 residues long. The germline V gene encodes CDR1 MNHEY and CDR2 SVGAGI. The CDR3 loop is CASRSGQGAYEQYF. In DNA, the CDR3 is TGTGCCAGCAGGTCAGGACAGGGGGCATACGAGCAGTACTTC.

The chain combines TRBV5-1 with TRBJ2-3, with 8 positions matching TRBD2. J was trimmed by 4 bases and V by 4 bases; bases with no gene match: 5. The CDR3 has 14 residues. Germline V CDR1 and CDR2: SGHRS, YFSETQ. The DNA for the CDR3 is TGCGCCAGCAGCACACTAGCGGTCCCAGATACGCAGTATTTT. It translates to CASSTLAVPDTQYF.

The chain uses TRBV4-3 and TRBJ2-2; 7 bases fit TRBD2. The CDR3 runs to 18 residues. Germline V gene lookup returns CDR1 LGHNA and CDR2 YSLEER. V gave up 1 base and J gave up 3 bases; unmatched junction bases: 11. DNA of the CDR3: TGCGCCAGCAGCCAAGTCCACGGACTAGTTGGGGACACCGGGGAGCTGTTTTTT. As protein: CASSQVHGLVGDTGELFF.

The chain uses TRBV11-2 and TRBJ2-2; 9 bases are shared with TRBD2. V lost 5 bases and J lost 6; bases outside the gene matches: 10. Per germline, CDR1 SGHAT and CDR2 FQNNGV. The CDR3 totals 16 residues. The CDR3 region has the DNA TGTGCCAGCAGCCGTAGCGGGAGTTATCGGGCCGGGGAGCTGTTTTTT. Amino acids: CASSRSGSYRAGELFF.

Only a few counts were recorded for this clone. V and J are TRBV6-5 and TRBJ1-1; D uncertain. Trimming shortened V by 6 bases and J by 1 base, and 3 bases separated the two germline ends. CDR3 length equals 11 residues. Per germline, CDR1 MNHEY and CDR2 SVGAGI. The CDR3 region is CASRGNTEAFF. CDR3 coding DNA: TGTGCCAGCAGAGGGAACACTGAAGCTTTCTTT.

This chain links TRBV29-1 with TRBJ1-5, with D perhaps matching TRBD1 (5 bases). The CDR3 runs to 12 residues. Germline lookup yields CDR1 SQVTM and CDR2 ANQGSEA. Trimming pared 4 bases from V and 6 bases from J, leaving 10 bases between. The CDR3 DNA reads as TGCAGCGTTGGGGACTCGGGTCAGCCCCAGCATTTT. This translates into CSVGDSGQPQHF.

This clone was picked up a small number of times. The chain links TRBV2 to TRBJ1-2, with D tentatively TRBD1 (5 bases). Germline loops: CDR1 SNHLY, CDR2 FYNNEI. CDR3 size: 13 residues. V was shortened by 6 bases and J by 1 base, with 9 bases between the two germline ends. CDR3 in amino acids: CASRRGDNYGYTF. CDR3 nucleotide sequence: TGTGCCAGCAGGCGGGGCGATAACTATGGCTACACCTTC.

V gene TRBV6-5 combines with J gene TRBJ2-5, with a weak D call TRBD2 (6 bases). Trimming removed 6 bases at V and 2 bases at J, with 10 bases between. Germline V lookup: CDR1 MNHEY, CDR2 SVGAGI. The CDR3 extends over 13 amino acids. The CDR3 loop is CASRRGGQETQYF. For the CDR3, the DNA is TGTGCCAGCAGGCGGGGTGGACAAGAGACCCAGTACTTC.

The chain recombines TRBV7-2 with TRBJ2-5; TRBD2 matches 8 bases. The CDR3 is 16 amino acids. After removal of 4 bases from V and 5 bases from J, the junction contained 12 bases not matched to a gene. Per the germline V gene, CDR1 is SGHTA and CDR2 is FQGNSA. The chain's CDR3 is CASSSPGLGGYETQYF. CDR3 nucleotides: TGTGCCAGCAGCTCCCCGGGACTAGGTGGTTATGAGACCCAGTACTTC. Full variable domain (outside the CDR3, taken from reference TRBV7-2 and TRBJ2-5): GAGVSQSPSNKVTEKGKDVELRCDPISGHTALYWYRQSLGQGLEFLIYFQGNSAPDKSGLPSDRFSAERTGGSVSTLTIQRTQQEDSAVYLCASSSPGLGGYETQYFGPGTRLLVL.

The J gene is TRBJ2-3, the V gene TRBV7-2; 7 bases are shared with TRBD2. This CDR3 region has 16 residues. V lost 1 base, J lost 0 bases, and 4 bases stayed unmatched. Germline-derived CDR1 and CDR2 are SGHTA and FQGNSA. This CDR3 is CASSLGGGVSTDTQYF. CDR3 DNA: TGTGCCAGCAGCTTAGGCGGGGGTGTAAGCACAGATACGCAGTATTTT.

The chain employs TRBV6-5 and TRBJ1-3; D remains unclear. With 2 bases removed from V and 4 bases from J, the gap between germline ends came to 9 bases. This CDR3 is 14 amino acids long. The V gene's germline CDR1 is MNHEY and CDR2 SVGAGI. The CDR3 region has the DNA TGTGCCAGCAGTTACAGTACTCCGGGAAACACCATATATTTT. As protein: CASSYSTPGNTIYF.

The genes are TRBV15 and TRBJ2-4; D gene ambiguous. This CDR3 is built from 14 residues. The germline V and J ends were trimmed by 0 bases and 8 bases, with 11 bases remaining between them. Germline assignment: CDR1 LNHNV and CDR2 YYDKDF (reference sequence). DNA for the CDR3: TGTGCCACCAGCAGAGAGGGGTTGAGAGACATTCAGTACTTC. This gives the protein CATSREGLRDIQYF.

This rearrangement joins TRBV29-1 to TRBJ1-5; D ambiguous. The germline gives CDR1 SQVTM, CDR2 ANQGSEA. This CDR3 region has 13 residues. The V end was cut by 1 base, the J end by 7 bases, with 11 bases between. CDR3 DNA: TGCAGCGTTGAAGTACGCCGGGGACAGCCCCAGCATTTT. As protein: CSVEVRRGQPQHF.

This clone came up a few times. The V gene is TRBV5-1, the J gene TRBJ1-2; TRBD1 is a possible D gene (5 bases). V gave up 1 base and J gave up 10 bases, with 14 bases separating them. The CDR3 is 13 amino acids. Per the germline V gene, CDR1 is SGHRS and CDR2 is YFSETQ. The CDR3 here is CASSLTSGSDYTF. The CDR3 nucleotides are TGCGCCAGCAGCTTGACCTCAGGGTCAGACTACACCTTC.

CDR3 in amino acids: CASSEVVGGQSPLHF. As DNA, the CDR3 is TGTGCCAGCAGTGAGGTTGTCGGGGGGCAATCACCCCTCCACTTT. The gene calls are TRBV25-1 and TRBJ1-6; the D gene is possibly TRBD1 (6 bases). The V end lost 3 bases, the J end lost 10 bases, and 16 bases lay between the germline ends. Germline V gene lookup returns CDR1 MGHDK and CDR2 SYGVNS. This CDR3 is built from 15 residues.

The chain links TRBV1 to TRBJ2-5; the DNA was not used to check the table's D call, TRBD1. TRBV1 is deemed a pseudogene. The CDR3 has 15 residues. The CDR3 spells CTSSYSQSWQETQYF. CDR3 bases: TGCACCAGCAGTTACAGCCAGTCCTGGCAAGAGACCCAGTACTTC.